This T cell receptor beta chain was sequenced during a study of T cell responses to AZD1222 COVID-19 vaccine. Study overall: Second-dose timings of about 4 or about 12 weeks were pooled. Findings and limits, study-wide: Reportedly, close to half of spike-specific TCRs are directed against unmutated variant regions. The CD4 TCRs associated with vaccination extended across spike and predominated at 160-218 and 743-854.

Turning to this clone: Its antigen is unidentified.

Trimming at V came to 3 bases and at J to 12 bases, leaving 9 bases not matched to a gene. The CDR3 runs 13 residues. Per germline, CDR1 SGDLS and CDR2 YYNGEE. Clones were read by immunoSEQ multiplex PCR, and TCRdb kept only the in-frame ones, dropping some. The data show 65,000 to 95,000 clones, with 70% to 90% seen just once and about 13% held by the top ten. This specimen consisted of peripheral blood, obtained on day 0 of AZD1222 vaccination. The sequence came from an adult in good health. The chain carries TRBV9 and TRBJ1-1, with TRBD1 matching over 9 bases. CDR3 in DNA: TGTGCCAGCAGCGCGTTAACAGGGGGCGCGACTTTCTTT. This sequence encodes CASSALTGGATFF.